One and the same sample provided the 19 T cell receptor beta chains below, sequenced in a study of CD8 T cells in Susac syndrome. The RNA, roughly 0.45 to 1 ug, was put through reverse transcription using random hexamers. A single record per CDR3 protein comes from TCRdb applying MiXCR to the immunoSEQ multiplex PCR reads. The table records about 250,000 distinct CDR3 sequences, around 95% of them present only once. The specimen sequenced was CD4+ T cells from PBMCs. These receptor sequences come from a human donor with multiple sclerosis.

The chain links TRBV14 to TRBJ1-3; D gene unclear. CDR1 and CDR2 from the germline V gene are SGHDN and FVKESK. V dropped 4 bases and J dropped 1 base, with 8 bases sitting between them. The CDR3 is 14 residues long. CDR3 sequence: CASSPQQSGNTIYF. CDR3 DNA: TGTGCCAGCAGCCCTCAGCAGTCTGGAAACACCATATATTTT.

The chain is built from TRBV6-1 and TRBJ2-6; D is perhaps TRBD1 or TRBD2 (5 bases each). Germline CDR1 reads MNHNS; CDR2 reads SASEGT. V gave up 4 bases and J gave up 1 base, with 20 bases separating them. This CDR3 contains 19 residues. The chain's CDR3 is CASSAFVVGDVSGANVLTF. In nucleotides, the CDR3 is TGTGCCAGCAGTGCGTTCGTGGTCGGGGACGTTTCTGGGGCCAACGTCCTGACTTTC.

The CDR3 here is CASSSRGYRADTIYF. The CDR3 DNA follows: TGTGCCAGCAGTTCAAGGGGTTATCGCGCGGACACCATATATTTT. The chain links TRBV27 to TRBJ1-3; D is perhaps TRBD1 (5 bases). CDR3 length: 15 residues. The germline gives CDR1 MNHEY, CDR2 SMNVEV (reference sequence). The V gene lost 4 bases and the J gene lost 8 bases, with 18 bases spanning the gap.

This clonotype was observed a single time. The chain combines TRBV4-2 with TRBJ2-3; 11 bases align to TRBD2. Germline V lookup: CDR1 LGHNA, CDR2 YNFKEQ. The CDR3 totals 17 residues. V lost 0 bases, J lost 3 bases, and 5 bases stayed unmatched. CDR3 bases: TGTGCCAGCAGCCAAGAGCCTAGCGGGGGGACGACAGATACGCAGTATTTT. This translates into CASSQEPSGGTTDTQYF.

This clonotype has a single count. The genes are TRBV29-1 and TRBJ1-1; D is possibly TRBD1 (6 bases). Trimming took off 6 bases at V and 4 bases at J, with 12 bases between the two ends. The CDR3 runs to 12 residues. Germline V CDR1 and CDR2: SQVTM, ANQGSEA. In DNA form, the CDR3 reads TGCAGCGTCTTTGGGGGCTTCACTGAAGCTTTCTTT. It codes for CSVFGGFTEAFF.

The rearrangement uses TRBV9 and TRBJ2-2; TRBD2 might be the D (6 bases). The germline CDR1 and CDR2 sequences are SGDLS and YYNGEE. The ends were cut back, 1 base at V and 1 base at J, with 8 bases in the middle. The CDR3 length is 15 residues. CDR3 amino acids: CASSVLALNTGELFF. The CDR3 nucleotides read TGTGCCAGCAGCGTACTAGCGCTGAACACCGGGGAGCTGTTTTTT.

The chain has TRBV20-1 and TRBJ2-3, with a weak D call TRBD2 (7 bases). Trimming cost V 6 bases and J 4 bases, with 14 bases left between them. The CDR3 runs to 13 residues. Per the germline V gene, CDR1 is DFQATT and CDR2 is SNEGSKA (reference sequence). The CDR3 bases are TGCAGTGCCAGGTCGGGGGGCGCAGATACGCAGTATTTT. It specifies CSARSGGADTQYF.

The chain is built from TRBV15 and TRBJ1-6, with D unresolved. CDR3 length: 14 amino acids. Trimming removed 4 bases at V and 7 bases at J, with 11 bases between. Germline V lookup: CDR1 LNHNV, CDR2 YYDKDF (reference sequence). The CDR3 region has the DNA TGTGCCACCAGCATTCACAGTGGGAATTCACCCCTCCACTTT. Translation gives CATSIHSGNSPLHF.

The J gene is TRBJ1-6, the V gene TRBV7-2; a weak D match, TRBD1 (5 bases). The germline V gene has CDR1 SGHTA and CDR2 FQGNSA. The CDR3 has 17 residues. Trimming pared 10 bases from V and 8 bases from J, leaving 27 bases between. Written as DNA, the CDR3 is TGTGCCACCCCTGGGGCAGCAAACCGCCTTACTGATTCACCCCTCCACTTT. Translation: CATPGAANRLTDSPLHF.

V gene TRBV28 combines with J gene TRBJ1-1, with a weak D call TRBD1 (5 bases). V lost 6 bases, J lost 3 bases, and 14 bases lay in between. The CDR3 totals 14 residues. Germline V gene lookup returns CDR1 MDHEN and CDR2 SYDVKM. CDR3 sequence reads: CASRAGGEHTEAFF. The CDR3 coding sequence is TGTGCCAGCAGGGCGGGGGGGGAGCACACTGAAGCTTTCTTT.

The chain recombines TRBV27 with TRBJ1-1; D is undetermined. Germline CDR1 is MNHEY and CDR2 is SMNVEV (reference sequence). CDR3 size: 13 residues. The germline V and J ends were trimmed by 3 bases and 1 base, with 6 bases remaining between them. CDR3 amino acids: CASSLYGNTEAFF. CDR3 nucleotides: TGTGCCAGCAGTTTGTACGGGAACACTGAAGCTTTCTTT.

This clonotype was seen more than once but under ten times. This CDR3 is CATSKGTDTQYF. CDR3 coding DNA: TGTGCCACCAGTAAAGGAACAGATACGCAGTATTTT. The V gene is TRBV24-1, the J gene TRBJ2-3; D is uncertain. The germline CDR1 and CDR2 sequences are KGHDR and SFDVKD. The germline V and J ends were trimmed by 6 bases and 3 bases, with 6 bases remaining between them. This CDR3 has 12 residues.

The chain employs TRBV23-1 and TRBJ2-7; 8 bases agree with TRBD1. TRBV23-1 is reported as an ORF; its role is uncertain. The CDR3 is made up of 16 amino acids. The trim removed 2 bases at V and 3 bases at J, leaving 9 bases unmatched. The CDR3 nucleotides are TGCGCCAGCAGTCAAACCCTAACAGGGGGACTCTACGAGCAGTACTTC. Translating gives CASSQTLTGGLYEQYF.

This clonotype was observed once. J is TRBJ2-3 and V is TRBV11-2; D possibly corresponds to TRBD1 (6 bases). The V and J ends lost 5 bases and 6 bases respectively, with 21 bases between them. This CDR3 comprises 16 residues. Looked up from germline, CDR1 is SGHAT and CDR2 is FQNNGV. CDR3 coding DNA: TGTGCCAGCAGCCGCCCAGTATGGGGGCCGGCCGATACGCAGTATTTT. Residues: CASSRPVWGPADTQYF.

This clonotype was counted a single time. This chain links TRBV5-6 with TRBJ2-3, with 7 bases identical to TRBD1. The CDR3 runs 15 residues. Losses at the gene ends were 1 base for V and 1 base for J; bases not matched to a gene: 3. Germline values: CDR1 SGHDT, CDR2 YYEEEE. This CDR3 reads CASSLTGVGTDTQYF. The CDR3 DNA reads TGTGCCAGCAGCTTGACAGGGGTAGGCACAGATACGCAGTATTTT.

The genes are TRBV6-1 and TRBJ1-6, with 7 bases aligning to TRBD1. The germline CDR1 and CDR2 sequences are MNHNS and SASEGT. This CDR3 has 14 residues. V lost 4 bases to trimming and J lost 6 bases; unmatched junction nucleotides: 3. The CDR3: CASSVWTGNSPLHF. In DNA form, the CDR3 reads TGTGCCAGCAGTGTGTGGACAGGTAATTCACCCCTCCACTTT.

This chain connects TRBV7-6 to TRBJ2-2; D not resolved. Trimming removed 4 bases from V and 1 base from J, with 13 bases in between. CDR3 length equals 16 residues. The germline V gene encodes CDR1 SGHVS and CDR2 FNYEAQ. Here the CDR3 DNA reads TGTGCCAGCAGCTCCTTGGGCGGAGTGAACACCGGGGAGCTGTTTTTT. This translates into CASSSLGGVNTGELFF.

The CDR3 here is CASRGLADNEQFF. The CDR3 nucleotides are TGTGCCAGCAGGGGACTAGCGGACAATGAGCAGTTCTTC. The chain employs TRBV6-5 and TRBJ2-1; 11 nucleotides agree with TRBD2. CDR3 length equals 13 residues. With V trimmed by 6 bases and J by 5 bases, 0 bases remained unmatched. The germline gives CDR1 MNHEY, CDR2 SVGAGI.

The chain is built from TRBV24-1 and TRBJ2-3; D is unclear. The CDR3 runs to 14 residues. V lost 5 bases and J lost 0, with 8 bases in between. Germline loops: CDR1 KGHDR, CDR2 SFDVKD. CDR3: CATSGGESTDTQYF. In DNA, the CDR3 is TGTGCCACCAGTGGAGGCGAAAGCACAGATACGCAGTATTTT.